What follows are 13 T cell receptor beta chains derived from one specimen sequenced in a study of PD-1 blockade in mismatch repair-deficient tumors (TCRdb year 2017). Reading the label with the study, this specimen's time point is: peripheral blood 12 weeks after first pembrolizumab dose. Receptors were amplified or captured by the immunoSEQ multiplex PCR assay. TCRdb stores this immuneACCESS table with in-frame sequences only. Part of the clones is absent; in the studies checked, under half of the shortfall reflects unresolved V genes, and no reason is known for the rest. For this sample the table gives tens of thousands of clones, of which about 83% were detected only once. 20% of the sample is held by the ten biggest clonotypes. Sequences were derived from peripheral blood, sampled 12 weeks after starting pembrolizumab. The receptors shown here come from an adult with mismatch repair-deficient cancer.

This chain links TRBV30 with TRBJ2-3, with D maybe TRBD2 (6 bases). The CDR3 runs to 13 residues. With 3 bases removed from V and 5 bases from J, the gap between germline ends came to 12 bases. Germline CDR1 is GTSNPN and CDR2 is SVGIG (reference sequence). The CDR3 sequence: CAWSGGSVDTQYF. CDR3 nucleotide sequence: TGTGCCTGGAGCGGAGGGAGCGTAGATACGCAGTATTTT. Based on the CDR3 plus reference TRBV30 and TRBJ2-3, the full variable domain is SQTIHQWPATLVQPVGSPLSLECTVEGTSNPNLYWYRQAAGRGLQLLFYSVGIGQISSEVPQNLSASRPQDRQFILSSKKLLLSDSGFYLCAWSGGSVDTQYFGPGTRLTVL.

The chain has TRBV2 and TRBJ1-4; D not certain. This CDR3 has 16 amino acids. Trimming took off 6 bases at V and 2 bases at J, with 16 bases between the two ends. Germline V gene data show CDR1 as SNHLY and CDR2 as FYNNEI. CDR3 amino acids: CASRGSVQATNEKLFF. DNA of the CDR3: TGTGCCAGCAGGGGATCGGTTCAGGCCACTAATGAAAAACTGTTTTTT.

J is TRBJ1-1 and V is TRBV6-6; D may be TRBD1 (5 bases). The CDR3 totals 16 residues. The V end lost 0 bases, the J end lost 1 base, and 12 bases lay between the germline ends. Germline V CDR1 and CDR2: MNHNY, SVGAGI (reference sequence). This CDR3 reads CASSYSIPRENTEAFF. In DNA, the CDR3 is TGTGCCAGCAGTTACTCGATTCCCAGGGAGAACACTGAAGCTTTCTTT.

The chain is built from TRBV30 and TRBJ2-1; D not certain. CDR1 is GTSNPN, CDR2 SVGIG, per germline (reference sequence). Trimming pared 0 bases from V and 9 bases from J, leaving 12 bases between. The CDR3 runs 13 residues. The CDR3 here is CAWSVPPKGEQFF. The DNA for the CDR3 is TGTGCCTGGAGTGTCCCCCCGAAGGGTGAGCAGTTCTTC.

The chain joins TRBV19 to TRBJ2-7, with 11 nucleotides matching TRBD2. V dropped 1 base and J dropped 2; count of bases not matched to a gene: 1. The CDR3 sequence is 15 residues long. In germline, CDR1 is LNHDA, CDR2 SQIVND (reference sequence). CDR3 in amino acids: CASSIGLAGPYEQYF. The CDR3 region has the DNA TGTGCCAGTAGTATAGGACTAGCGGGGCCCTACGAGCAGTACTTC.

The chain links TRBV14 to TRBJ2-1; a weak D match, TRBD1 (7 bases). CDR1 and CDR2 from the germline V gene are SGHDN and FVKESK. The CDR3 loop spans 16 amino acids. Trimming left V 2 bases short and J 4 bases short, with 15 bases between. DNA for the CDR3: TGTGCCAGCAGCCAATTAGGCGGGACAGAATACAATGAGCAGTTCTTC. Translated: CASSQLGGTEYNEQFF.

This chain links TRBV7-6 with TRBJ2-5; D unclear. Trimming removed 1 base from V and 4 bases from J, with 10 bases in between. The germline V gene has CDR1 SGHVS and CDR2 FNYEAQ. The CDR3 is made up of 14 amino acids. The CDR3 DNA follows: TGTGCCAGCAGCTTAGGAAGGACCCTAGAGACCCAGTACTTC. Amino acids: CASSLGRTLETQYF.

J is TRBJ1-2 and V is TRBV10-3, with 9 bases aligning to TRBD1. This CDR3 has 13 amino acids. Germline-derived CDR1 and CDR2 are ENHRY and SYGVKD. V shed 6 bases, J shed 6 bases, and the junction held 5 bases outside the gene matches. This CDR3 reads CAIRARDRDGYTF. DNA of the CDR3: TGTGCCATCAGGGCCCGGGACAGGGATGGCTACACCTTC.

CDR3: CASSAGTGGGQPQHF. The CDR3 coding sequence is TGTGCCAGCAGTGCCGGGACAGGGGGAGGACAGCCCCAGCATTTT. This chain joins TRBV2 and TRBJ1-5; 11 bases line up with TRBD1. Germline-derived CDR1 and CDR2 are SNHLY and FYNNEI. The CDR3 contains 15 residues. V shed 4 bases and J 7 bases; nucleotides not matched to a gene: 6.

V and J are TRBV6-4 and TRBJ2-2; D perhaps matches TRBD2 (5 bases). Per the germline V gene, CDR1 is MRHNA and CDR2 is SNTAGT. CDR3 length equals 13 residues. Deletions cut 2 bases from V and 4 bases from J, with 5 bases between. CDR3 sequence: CASSDGSTGELFF. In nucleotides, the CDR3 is TGTGCCAGCAGTGACGGGAGCACCGGGGAGCTGTTTTTT.

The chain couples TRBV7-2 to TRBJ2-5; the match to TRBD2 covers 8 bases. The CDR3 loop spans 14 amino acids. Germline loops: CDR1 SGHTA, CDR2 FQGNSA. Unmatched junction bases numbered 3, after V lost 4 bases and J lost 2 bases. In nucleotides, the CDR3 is TGTGCCAGCAGCTGGACTAGCAGACAAGAGACCCAGTACTTC. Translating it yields CASSWTSRQETQYF.

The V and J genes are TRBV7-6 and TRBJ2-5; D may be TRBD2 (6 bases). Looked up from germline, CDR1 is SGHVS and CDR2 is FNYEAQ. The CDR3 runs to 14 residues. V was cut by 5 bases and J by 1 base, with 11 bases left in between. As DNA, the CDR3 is TGTGCCAGCAGCCCCAGGCGGGGCCAAGAGACCCAGTACTTC. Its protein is CASSPRRGQETQYF.

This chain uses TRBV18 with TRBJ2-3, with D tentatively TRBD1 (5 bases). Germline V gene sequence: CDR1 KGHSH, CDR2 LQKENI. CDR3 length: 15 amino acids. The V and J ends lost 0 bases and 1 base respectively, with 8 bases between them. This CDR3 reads CASSPPEGGTDTQYF. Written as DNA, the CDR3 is TGTGCCAGCTCACCACCGGAAGGGGGCACAGATACGCAGTATTTT.